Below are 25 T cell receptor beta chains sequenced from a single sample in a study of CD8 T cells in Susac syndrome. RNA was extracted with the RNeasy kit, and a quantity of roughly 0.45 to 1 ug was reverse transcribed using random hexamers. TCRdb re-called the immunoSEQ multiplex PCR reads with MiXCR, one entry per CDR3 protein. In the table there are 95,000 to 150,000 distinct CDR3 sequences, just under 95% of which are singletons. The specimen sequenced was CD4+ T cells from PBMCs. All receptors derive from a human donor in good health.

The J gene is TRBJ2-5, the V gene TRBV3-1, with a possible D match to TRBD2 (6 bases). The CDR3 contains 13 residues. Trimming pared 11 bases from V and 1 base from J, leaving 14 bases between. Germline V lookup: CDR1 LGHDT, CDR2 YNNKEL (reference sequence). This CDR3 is CAVQRALQETQYF. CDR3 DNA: TGTGCCGTTCAGCGGGCCCTCCAAGAGACCCAGTACTTC.

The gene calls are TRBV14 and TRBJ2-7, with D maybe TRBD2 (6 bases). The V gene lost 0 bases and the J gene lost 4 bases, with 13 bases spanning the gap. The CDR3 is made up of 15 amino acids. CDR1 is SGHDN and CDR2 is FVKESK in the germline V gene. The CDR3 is CASSQEGGMNYEQYF. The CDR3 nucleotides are TGTGCCAGCAGCCAAGAAGGCGGGATGAATTACGAGCAGTACTTC.

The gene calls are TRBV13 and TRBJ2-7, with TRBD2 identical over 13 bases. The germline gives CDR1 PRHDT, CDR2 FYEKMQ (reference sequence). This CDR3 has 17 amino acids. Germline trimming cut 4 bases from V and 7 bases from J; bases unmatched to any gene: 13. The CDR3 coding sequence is TGTGCCAGCAGCTCCTCCCCCCGACTAGCGGGAGGCTGGGAGCAGTACTTC. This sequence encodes CASSSSPRLAGGWEQYF.

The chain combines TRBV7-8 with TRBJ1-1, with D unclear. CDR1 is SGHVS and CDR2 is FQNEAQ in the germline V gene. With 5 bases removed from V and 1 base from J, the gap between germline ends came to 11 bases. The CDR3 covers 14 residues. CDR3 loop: CASSTRRANTEAFF. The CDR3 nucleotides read TGTGCCAGCAGCACCCGGAGAGCGAACACTGAAGCTTTCTTT.

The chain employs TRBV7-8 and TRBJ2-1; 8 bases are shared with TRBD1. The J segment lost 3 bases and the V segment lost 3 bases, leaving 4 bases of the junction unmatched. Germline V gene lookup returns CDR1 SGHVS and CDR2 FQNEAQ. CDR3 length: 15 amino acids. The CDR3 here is CASSLGTGDYNEQFF. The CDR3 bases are TGTGCCAGCAGCTTGGGGACAGGAGACTACAATGAGCAGTTCTTC.

CDR3 amino acids: CASSLGLAGGPELNEQFF. Written as DNA, the CDR3 is TGTGCCAGCAGCCTAGGGCTAGCGGGAGGGCCTGAGTTGAATGAGCAGTTCTTC. The chain uses TRBV7-2 and TRBJ2-1; 12 nucleotides match TRBD2. This CDR3 is 18 amino acids long. V dropped 5 bases and J dropped 7; count of bases not matched to a gene: 15. Germline V CDR1 and CDR2: SGHTA, FQGNSA.

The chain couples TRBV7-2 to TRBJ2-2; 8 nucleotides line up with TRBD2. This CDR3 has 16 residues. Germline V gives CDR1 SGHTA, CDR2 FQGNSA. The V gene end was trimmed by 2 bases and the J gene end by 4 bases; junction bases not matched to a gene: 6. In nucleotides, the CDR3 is TGTGCCAGCAGCTTAAGGCGGGAGGCCCGCACCGGGGAGCTGTTTTTT. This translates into CASSLRREARTGELFF.

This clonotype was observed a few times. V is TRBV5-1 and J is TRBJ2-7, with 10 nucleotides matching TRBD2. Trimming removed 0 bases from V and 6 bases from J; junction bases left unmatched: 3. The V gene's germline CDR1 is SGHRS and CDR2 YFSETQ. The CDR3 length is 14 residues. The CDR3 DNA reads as TGCGCCAGCAGCTTGGAACTAGCGGGACCCGAGCAGTACTTC. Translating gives CASSLELAGPEQYF.

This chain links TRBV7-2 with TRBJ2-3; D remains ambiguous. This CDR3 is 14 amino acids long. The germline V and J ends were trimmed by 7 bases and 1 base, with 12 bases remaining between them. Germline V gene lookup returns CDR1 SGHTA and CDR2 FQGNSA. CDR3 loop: CASTSYARTDTQYF. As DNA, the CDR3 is TGTGCCAGCACCTCCTATGCCCGCACAGATACGCAGTATTTT.

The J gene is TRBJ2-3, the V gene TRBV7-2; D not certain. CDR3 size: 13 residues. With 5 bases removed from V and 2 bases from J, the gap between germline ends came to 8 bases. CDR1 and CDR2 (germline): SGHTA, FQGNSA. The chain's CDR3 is CASSATTTDTQYF. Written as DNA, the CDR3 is TGTGCCAGCAGCGCAACTACCACAGATACGCAGTATTTT.

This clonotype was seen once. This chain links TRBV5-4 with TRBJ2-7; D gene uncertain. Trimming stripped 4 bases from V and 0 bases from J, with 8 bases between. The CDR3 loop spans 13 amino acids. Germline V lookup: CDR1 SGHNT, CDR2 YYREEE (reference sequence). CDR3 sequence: CASSGLPSYEQYF. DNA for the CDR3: TGTGCCAGCAGCGGGCTCCCCTCCTACGAGCAGTACTTC.

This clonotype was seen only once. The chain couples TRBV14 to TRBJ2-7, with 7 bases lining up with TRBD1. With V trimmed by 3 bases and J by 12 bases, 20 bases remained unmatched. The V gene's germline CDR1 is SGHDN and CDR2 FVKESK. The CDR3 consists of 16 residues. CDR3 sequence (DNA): TGTGCCAGCAGCCAGGCCGCGACAGGGTCGGAACAGGGTCGGTACTTC. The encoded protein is CASSQAATGSEQGRYF. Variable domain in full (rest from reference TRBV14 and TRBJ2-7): EAGVTQFPSHSVIEKGQTVTLRCDPISGHDNLYWYRRVMGKEIKFLLHFVKESKQDESGMPNNRFLAERTGGTYSTLKVQPAELEDSGVYFCASSQAATGSEQGRYFGPGTRLTVT.

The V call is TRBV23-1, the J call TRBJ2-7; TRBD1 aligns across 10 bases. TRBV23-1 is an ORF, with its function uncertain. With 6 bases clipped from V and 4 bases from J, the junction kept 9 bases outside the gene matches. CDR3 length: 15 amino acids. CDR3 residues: CASSAGTGVDYEQYF. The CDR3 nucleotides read TGCGCCAGCAGCGCCGGGACAGGGGTAGATTACGAGCAGTACTTC.

The CDR3 sequence: CASSPGTGADYGYTF. CDR3 sequence (DNA): TGTGCCAGCTCCCCGGGGACAGGGGCCGACTATGGCTACACCTTC. The V and J genes are TRBV18 and TRBJ1-2, with 10 bases identical to TRBD1. This CDR3 comprises 15 residues. Unmatched junction bases numbered 7, after V lost 6 bases and J lost 3 bases. Germline CDR1 is KGHSH and CDR2 is LQKENI. The full variable domain, in which reference TRBV18 and TRBJ1-2 provide the parts outside the CDR3, is NAGVMQNPRHLVRRRGQEARLRCSPMKGHSHVYWYRQLPEEGLKFMVYLQKENIIDESGMPKERFSAEFPKEGPSILRIQQVVRGDSAAYFCASSPGTGADYGYTFGSGTRLTVV.

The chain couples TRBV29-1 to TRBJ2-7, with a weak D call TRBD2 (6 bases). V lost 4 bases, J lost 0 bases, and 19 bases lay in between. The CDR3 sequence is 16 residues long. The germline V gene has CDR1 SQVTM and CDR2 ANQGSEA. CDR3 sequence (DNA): TGCAGCGTTGGCCTTTCGGCGGGGACCTTCTCCTACGAGCAGTACTTC. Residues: CSVGLSAGTFSYEQYF.

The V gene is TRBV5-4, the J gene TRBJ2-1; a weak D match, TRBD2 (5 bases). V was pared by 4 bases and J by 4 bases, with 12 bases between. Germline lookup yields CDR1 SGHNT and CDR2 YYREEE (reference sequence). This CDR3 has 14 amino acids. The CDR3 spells CASSQSGSYNEQFF. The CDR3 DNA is TGTGCCAGCAGCCAATCGGGATCATACAATGAGCAGTTCTTC.

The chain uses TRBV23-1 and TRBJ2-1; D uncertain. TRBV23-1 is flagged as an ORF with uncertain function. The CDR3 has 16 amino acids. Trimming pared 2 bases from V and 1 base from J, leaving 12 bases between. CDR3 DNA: TGCGCCAGCAGTCAACCTCTTACGGGTTCCTACAATGAGCAGTTCTTC. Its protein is CASSQPLTGSYNEQFF.

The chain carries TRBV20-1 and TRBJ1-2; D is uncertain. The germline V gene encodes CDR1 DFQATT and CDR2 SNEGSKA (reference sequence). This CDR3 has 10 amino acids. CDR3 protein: CRVFDYGYTF. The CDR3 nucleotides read TGCAGGGTATTCGACTATGGCTACACCTTC.

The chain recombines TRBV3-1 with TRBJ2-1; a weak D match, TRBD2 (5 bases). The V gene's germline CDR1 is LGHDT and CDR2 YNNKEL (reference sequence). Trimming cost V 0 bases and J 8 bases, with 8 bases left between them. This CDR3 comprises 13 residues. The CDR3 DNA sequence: TGTGCCAGCAGCCAAGAGGGGAGCGATGAGCAGTTCTTC. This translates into CASSQEGSDEQFF.

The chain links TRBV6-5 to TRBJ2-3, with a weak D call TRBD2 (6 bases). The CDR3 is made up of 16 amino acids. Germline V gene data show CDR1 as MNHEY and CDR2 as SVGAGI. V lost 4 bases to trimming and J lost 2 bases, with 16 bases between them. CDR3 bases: TGTGCCAGCAGTTCCCGCTTGGGGGACTTCACAGATACGCAGTATTTT. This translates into CASSSRLGDFTDTQYF.

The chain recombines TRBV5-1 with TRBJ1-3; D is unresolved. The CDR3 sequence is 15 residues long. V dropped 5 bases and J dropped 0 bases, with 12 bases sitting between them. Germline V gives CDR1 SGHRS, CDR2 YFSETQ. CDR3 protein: CASRPTASSGNTIYF. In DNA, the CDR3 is TGCGCCAGCAGACCTACAGCCTCCTCTGGAAACACCATATATTTT. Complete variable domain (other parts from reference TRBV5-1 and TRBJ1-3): KAGVTQTPRYLIKTRGQQVTLSCSPISGHRSVSWYQQTPGQGLQFLFEYFSETQRNKGNFPGRFSGRQFSNSRSEMNVSTLELGDSALYLCASRPTASSGNTIYFGEGSWLTVV.

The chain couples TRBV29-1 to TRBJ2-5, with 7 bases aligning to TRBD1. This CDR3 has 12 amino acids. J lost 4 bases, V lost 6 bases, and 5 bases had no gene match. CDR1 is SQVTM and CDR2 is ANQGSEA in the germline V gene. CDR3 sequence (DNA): TGCAGCGTACAGGGGCCGTCAGAGACCCAGTACTTC. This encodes CSVQGPSETQYF.

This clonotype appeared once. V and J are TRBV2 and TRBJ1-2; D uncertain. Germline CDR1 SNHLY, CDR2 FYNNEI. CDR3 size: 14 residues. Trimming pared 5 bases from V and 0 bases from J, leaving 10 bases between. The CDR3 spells CASSSDGTNYGYTF. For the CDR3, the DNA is TGTGCCAGCAGTTCCGACGGGACTAACTATGGCTACACCTTC.

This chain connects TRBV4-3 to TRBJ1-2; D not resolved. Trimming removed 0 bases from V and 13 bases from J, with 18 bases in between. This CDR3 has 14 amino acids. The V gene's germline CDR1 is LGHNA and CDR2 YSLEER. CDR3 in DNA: TGCGCCAGCAGCCAAGACCCAACCTTAGGCCTGCCCACCTTC. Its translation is CASSQDPTLGLPTF.

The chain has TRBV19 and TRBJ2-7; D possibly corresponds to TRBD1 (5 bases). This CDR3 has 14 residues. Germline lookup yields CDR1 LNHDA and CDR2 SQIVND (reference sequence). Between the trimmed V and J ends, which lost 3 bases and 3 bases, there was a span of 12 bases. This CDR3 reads CASSMDKGFYEQYF. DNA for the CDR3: TGTGCCAGTAGTATGGACAAGGGGTTCTACGAGCAGTACTTC.